This T cell receptor beta chain was retrieved from a study of blood T cell repertoires in COVID-19. Authors' data handling: How many nucleated cells were present was estimated from reference gene primer amplification. Method: immunoSEQ multiplex PCR; TCRdb's copy keeps in-frame clones and lacks some. V and J calls and clone size are those listed in that table; D and trimming were worked out from the DNA. The sample has 200,000 to 250,000 clones, around 80% seen once; the top ten hold 9.5% to 10%. CDR3 length: 14 residues. In germline, CDR1 is LNHDA, CDR2 SQIVND (reference sequence). Trimming took off 4 bases at V and 2 bases at J, with 10 bases between the two ends.

Sequencing was carried out using peripheral blood. This clonotype was obtained from a middle-aged man with active or convalescent COVID-19. The chain recombines TRBV19 with TRBJ2-3, with D unclear. In nucleotides, the CDR3 is TGTGCCAGTAGTACCGCGAGCTACACAGATACGCAGTATTTT. Protein product: CASSTASYTDTQYF.